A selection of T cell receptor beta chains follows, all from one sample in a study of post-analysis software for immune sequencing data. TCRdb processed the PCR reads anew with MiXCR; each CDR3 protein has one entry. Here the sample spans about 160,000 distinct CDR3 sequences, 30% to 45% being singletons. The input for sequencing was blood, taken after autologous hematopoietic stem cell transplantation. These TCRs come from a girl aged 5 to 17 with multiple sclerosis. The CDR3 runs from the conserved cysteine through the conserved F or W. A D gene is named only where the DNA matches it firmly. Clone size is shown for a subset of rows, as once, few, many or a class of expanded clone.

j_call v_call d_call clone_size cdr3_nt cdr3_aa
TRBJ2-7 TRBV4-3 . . TGCGCCAGCAGCCAAGAAATCACCGGGCTGGAATCCTACGAGCAGTACTTC CASSQEITGLESYEQYF
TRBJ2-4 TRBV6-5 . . TGTGCCAGCAGTTACAACGAGGGAGCGGCCAAAAACATTCAGTACTTC CASSYNEGAAKNIQYF
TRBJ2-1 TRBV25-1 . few TGTGCCAGCGAGCGCGTGGGACGTGAGCAGTTCTTC CASERVGREQFF
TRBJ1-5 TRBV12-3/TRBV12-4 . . TGTGCCATCGCATATAGCAATCAGCCCCAGCATTTT CAIAYSNQPQHF
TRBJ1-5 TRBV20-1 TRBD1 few TGCAGTGCTAGTACAGGGGGCAATCAGCCCCAGCATTTT CSASTGGNQPQHF
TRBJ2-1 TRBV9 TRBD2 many TGTGCCAGCAGCGTAGAGGGCGGGAGGGGGACCGCTGCCTACAATGAGCAGTTCTTC CASSVEGGRGTAAYNEQFF
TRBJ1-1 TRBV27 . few TGTGCCAGCAGTTTTTCCCCCCGGGGGGTAACTGAAGCTTTCTTT CASSFSPRGVTEAFF
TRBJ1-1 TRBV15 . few TGTGCCACCAGCAGAGATCGAGGGGCTAACACTGAAGCTTTCTTT CATSRDRGANTEAFF
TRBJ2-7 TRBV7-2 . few TGTGCCAGCAGCATCCGGGACCAGACCTACGAGCAGTACTTC CASSIRDQTYEQYF
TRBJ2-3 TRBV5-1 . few TGCGCAAGTTCTAAGTGGGGAGGAGATACGCAGTATTTT CASSKWGGDTQYF
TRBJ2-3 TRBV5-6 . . TGTGCCAGCAGCTTACGTCCCGGCAACGGCGGAGATACGCAGTATTTT CASSLRPGNGGDTQYF
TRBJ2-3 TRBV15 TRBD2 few TGTGCCACCAGCAGAGAAGGCGGGAGGACAGATACGCAGTATTTT CATSREGGRTDTQYF
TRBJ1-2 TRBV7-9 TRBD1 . TGTGCCAGCACCTTACACAGGGGTGACTATGGCTACACCTTC CASTLHRGDYGYTF
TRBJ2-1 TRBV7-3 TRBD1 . TGTGCCAGCAGCTCGACAGGGCCGGGGTACAATGAGCAGTTCTTC CASSSTGPGYNEQFF
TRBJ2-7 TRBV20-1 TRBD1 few TGCAGTGCAACGCCCCGGGACAGGGGAGCCTACGAGCAGTACTTC CSATPRDRGAYEQYF
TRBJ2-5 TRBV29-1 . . TGCAGCGTTGAAGATCCGGGACTTGCGTACTTC CSVEDPGLAYF
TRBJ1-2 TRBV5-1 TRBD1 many TGCGCCAGCAAACAGGGGGCCAGTGAGTATGGCTACACCTTC CASKQGASEYGYTF
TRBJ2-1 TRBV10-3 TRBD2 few TGTGCCATCAGTGAGTTTAGGGCTGCTAGCGGGAGCAATGAGCAGTTCTTC CAISEFRAASGSNEQFF
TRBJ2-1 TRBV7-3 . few TGTGCCAGCAGCTTGACCCACGGCGAGAGAAATGAGCAGTTCTTC CASSLTHGERNEQFF
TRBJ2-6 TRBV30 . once TGTGCCTGGAGTGAGTTTGGAGGGGACCTTTTCTCTGGGGCCAACGTCCTGACTTTC CAWSEFGGDLFSGANVLTF
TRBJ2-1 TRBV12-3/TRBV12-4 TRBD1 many TGTGCCAGCAGCCTCGGCCGGGACAGGGGCCACAATGAGCAGTTCTTC CASSLGRDRGHNEQFF
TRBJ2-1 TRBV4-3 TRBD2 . TGCGCCAGCAGCCAAGATCTTGGGCTAGCGGGTAATGAGCAGTTCTTC CASSQDLGLAGNEQFF
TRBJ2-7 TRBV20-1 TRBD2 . TGCAGTGCTAGCACCAGTAGCGGGAGGTCCTACGAGCAGTACTTC CSASTSSGRSYEQYF
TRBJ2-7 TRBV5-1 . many TGCGCCAGCAGCTGGGGCAGGGGAACAAGGTCCTTCTACGAGCAGTACTTC CASSWGRGTRSFYEQYF
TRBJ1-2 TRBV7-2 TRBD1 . TGTGCCAGCAGCCGAACCGGGACAGGGTCCGGCTACACCTTC CASSRTGTGSGYTF
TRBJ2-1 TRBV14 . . TGTGCCAGCAGCGGGGGGGGCTACGAGCAGTTCTTC CASSGGGYEQFF
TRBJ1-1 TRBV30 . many TGTGCCTGGATCCCATTGGGGGGTCATCCTGAAGCTTTCTTT CAWIPLGGHPEAFF
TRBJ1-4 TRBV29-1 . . TGCAGCGTTGAGGACGGAAAGAATGACAAACTGTTTTTT CSVEDGKNDKLFF
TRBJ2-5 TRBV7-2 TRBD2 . TGTGCCAGCAGCGCGGGACTAGGGGAGACCCAGTACTTC CASSAGLGETQYF
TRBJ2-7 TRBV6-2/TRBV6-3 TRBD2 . TGTGCCAGCAGCCTACAGGCTCTGCGGGGGGACGAGCAGTACTTC CASSLQALRGDEQYF
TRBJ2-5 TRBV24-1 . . TGTGCCACCAGTGATTTGCAAGGGGCAGAGACCCAGTACTTC CATSDLQGAETQYF
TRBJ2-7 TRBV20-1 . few TGCAGTGCTCCCCGGCCGAATGGGGGCTACGACGAGCAGTACTTC CSAPRPNGGYDEQYF
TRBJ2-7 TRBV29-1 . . TGCAGCGTTGGCTTTCTCTACGAGCAGTACTTC CSVGFLYEQYF
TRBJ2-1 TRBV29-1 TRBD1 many TGCAGCGTTGAAGAGGGGACAGGTGGGCCATACAATGAGCAGTTCTTC CSVEEGTGGPYNEQFF
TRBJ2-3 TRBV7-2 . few TGTGCCAGCAGCGAGACTTCGCTACCGGCCCCTCTCACAGATACGCAGTATTTT CASSETSLPAPLTDTQYF
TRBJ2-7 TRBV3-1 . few TGTGCCAGCAGCCAGGACGCTCCCTACGAGCAGTACTTC CASSQDAPYEQYF
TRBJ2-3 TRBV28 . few TGTGCCAGCAGTCCCTCAGGGGAAGATACGCAGTATTTT CASSPSGEDTQYF
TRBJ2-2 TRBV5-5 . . TGTGCCAGCAGCCTAGGACCCAACACCGGGGAGCTGTTTTTT CASSLGPNTGELFF
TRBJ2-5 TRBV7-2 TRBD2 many TGTGCCAGCAGCTTAGCATCGACCCGGACTAGCGGGAGATATGGAGAGACCCAGTACTTC CASSLASTRTSGRYGETQYF
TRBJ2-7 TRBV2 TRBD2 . TGTGCCAGCAATTATAGACTAGCGGTCTACAATGAGCAGTACTTC CASNYRLAVYNEQYF
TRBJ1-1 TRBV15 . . TGTGCCACCAGCAGAGATAAGGGGCGGGGGGGCACTGAAGCTTTCTTT CATSRDKGRGGTEAFF
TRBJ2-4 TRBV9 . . TGTGCCAGCAGCTCGCAGGACGGGGGGCGCGTTGGGGACATTCAGTACTTC CASSSQDGGRVGDIQYF
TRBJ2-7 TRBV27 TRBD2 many TGTGCCAGCAGTTTCTCAAGCGGGAACGAGCAGTACTTC CASSFSSGNEQYF
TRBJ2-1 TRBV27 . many TGTGCCAGCAGTTTACGCGGTTCTAATGAGCAGTTCTTC CASSLRGSNEQFF
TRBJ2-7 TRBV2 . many TGTGCCAGCAGTCCAGCGACAACCTACGAGCAGTACTTC CASSPATTYEQYF
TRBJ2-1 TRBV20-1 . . TGCAGTGCGTCCAGCGAGAGGGGGAGCTCCTACAATGAGCAGTTCTTC CSASSERGSSYNEQFF
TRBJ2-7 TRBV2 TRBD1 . TGTGCCAGCGGGTCCGGACAGGGTTGGTACTACGAGCAGTACTTC CASGSGQGWYYEQYF
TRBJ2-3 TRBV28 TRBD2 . TGTGCCAGCAGTCCCGGGACTAGCGGGAGGGTAGTAGATACGCAGTATTTT CASSPGTSGRVVDTQYF
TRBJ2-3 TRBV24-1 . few TGTGCCACCAGTGAACGACAGACCGATACGCAGTATTTT CATSERQTDTQYF
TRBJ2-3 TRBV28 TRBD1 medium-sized TGTGCCACCGGAGGACAGGCGTTCACAGATACGCAGTATTTT CATGGQAFTDTQYF
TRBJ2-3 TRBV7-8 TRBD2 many TGTGCCAGCAGGACTCTCCTAGCGGGAGTCACAGATACGCAGTATTTT CASRTLLAGVTDTQYF
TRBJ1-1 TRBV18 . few TGTGCCAGCTCACCACATCACAGAGATGAAGCTTTCTTT CASSPHHRDEAFF
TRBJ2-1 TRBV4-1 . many TGCGCCAGCAGCCAAGGGGATAATTACAATGAGCAGTTCTTC CASSQGDNYNEQFF
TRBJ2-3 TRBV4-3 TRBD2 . TGCGCCAGCAGCCAAGGGGCGGGAGTACTAGATACGCAGTATTTT CASSQGAGVLDTQYF